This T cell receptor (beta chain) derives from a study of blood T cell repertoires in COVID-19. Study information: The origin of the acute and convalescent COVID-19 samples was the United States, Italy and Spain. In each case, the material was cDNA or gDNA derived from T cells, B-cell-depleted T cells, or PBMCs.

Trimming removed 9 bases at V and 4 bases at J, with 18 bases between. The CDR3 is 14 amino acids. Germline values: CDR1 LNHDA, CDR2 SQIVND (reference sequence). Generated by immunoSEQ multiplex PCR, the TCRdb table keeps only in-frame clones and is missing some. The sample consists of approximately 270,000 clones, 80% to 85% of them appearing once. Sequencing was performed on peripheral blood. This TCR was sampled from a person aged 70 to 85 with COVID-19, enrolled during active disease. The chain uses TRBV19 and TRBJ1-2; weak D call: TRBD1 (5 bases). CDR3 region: CASGGTDGIYGYTF. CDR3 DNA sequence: TGTGCCAGCGGCGGGACGGATGGGATCTATGGCTACACCTTC.